This record looks at one TCR beta chain sequence and its context. Its cognate antigen is unknown. The treatment is: approximately nine-day PBMC culture with coronavirus spike peptide pools or control peptides (ViraFEST assay). CD4+ T-cell collection from the unexposed donor predated the COVID-19 pandemic (2011-2018). First, ViraFEST expanded antigen-specific T cells with peptide pools, and next it sequenced the TCRs. The sample is drawn from a study of vaccination and CD4 T cells after COVID-19. As for the study in general: Either the Pfizer-BioNTech BNT162b2 or Moderna mRNA-1273 vaccine was given as two doses.

Cultured CD4+ T cell DNA was sequenced using the Oncomine TCR Beta short-read assay. TCRdb fed the PCR reads into MiXCR, producing one record per CDR3 protein. The table records 9,500 to 10,000 distinct CDR3 sequences, around 59% of them present only once. V lost 8 bases and J 3 bases, leaving 14 bases between the germline ends. Germline CDR1 WNHNN, CDR2 SYGVQD (reference sequence). The CDR3 has 14 residues. The sample taken for sequencing was CD4+ T cells from blood, cultured in vitro. The chain couples TRBV10-1 to TRBJ1-5; D not resolved. This sequence originates from a human donor in good health. Written as DNA, the CDR3 is TGCGCCAGCGTACGACCTCCAGTCAATCAGCCCCAGCATTTT. This codes for CASVRPPVNQPQHF.